A single sample gave rise to the 19 T cell receptor beta chains below, sequenced in a study of blood T cell repertoires in COVID-19. Clones were sequenced by immunoSEQ multiplex PCR, and TCRdb holds only the in-frame ones, with some missing. The sample yields roughly 230,000 clones, approximately 89% seen once. The sample consisted of peripheral blood. Every receptor here comes from a woman in her thirties or forties who had recovered from COVID-19.

This chain links TRBV28 with TRBJ2-3; TRBD1 aligns across 10 bases. Losses at the gene ends were 6 bases for V and 3 bases for J; bases not matched to a gene: 9. This CDR3 contains 16 residues. The germline V gene encodes CDR1 MDHEN and CDR2 SYDVKM. The CDR3 DNA reads TGTGCCAGCAGGGGATCCGGGACAGGGGAAACAGATACGCAGTATTTT. Residues: CASRGSGTGETDTQYF.

The rearrangement links TRBV11-2 to TRBJ1-3; D gene uncertain. CDR3 size: 14 residues. V gave up 10 bases and J gave up 1 base, with 14 bases separating them. CDR1 is SGHAT and CDR2 is FQNNGV in the germline V gene. The CDR3 region has the DNA TGTGCCACCGCTAGCGGGGAGTCTGGAAACACCATATATTTT. It encodes CATASGESGNTIYF.

This clone showed up just once. The chain combines TRBV5-4 with TRBJ2-1; D is perhaps TRBD1 (6 bases). V was cut by 0 bases and J by 6 bases, with 19 bases left in between. CDR1 SGHNT and CDR2 YYREEE come from the germline V gene (reference sequence). The CDR3 loop spans 17 amino acids. CDR3 residues: CASSLDLRLGATNEQFF. CDR3 nucleotides: TGTGCCAGCAGCTTGGATCTCCGGTTGGGGGCAACCAATGAGCAGTTCTTC. Combining the CDR3 with reference TRBV5-4 and TRBJ2-1 gives the whole variable domain ETGVTQSPTHLIKTRGQQVTLRCSSQSGHNTVSWYQQALGQGPQFIFQYYREEENGRGNFPPRFSGLQFPNYSSELNVNALELDDSALYLCASSLDLRLGATNEQFFGPGTRLTVL.

V is TRBV12-3 or TRBV12-4 and J is TRBJ2-2; D is unclear. Trimming removed 3 bases at V and 9 bases at J, with 8 bases between. This CDR3 contains 12 residues. CDR3 loop: CASSFSFRELFF. DNA for the CDR3: TGTGCCAGCAGTTTCTCTTTTCGGGAGCTGTTTTTT.

The V and J genes are TRBV24-1 and TRBJ2-4, with TRBD2 matching over 7 bases. The V gene end was trimmed by 9 bases and the J gene end by 1 base; junction bases not matched to a gene: 5. The CDR3 totals 14 residues. Germline-derived CDR1 and CDR2 are KGHDR and SFDVKD. The chain's CDR3 is CATGEGGAKNIQYF. The CDR3 DNA sequence: TGTGCCACCGGGGAGGGTGGGGCCAAAAACATTCAGTACTTC.

Here the CDR3 reads CASSPLGRGEANEQFF. The CDR3 DNA reads TGTGCCAGCAGCCCCCTCGGGAGAGGAGAGGCCAATGAGCAGTTCTTC. The chain recombines TRBV14 with TRBJ2-1; possibly TRBD2 for D (6 bases). V lost 4 bases, J lost 6 bases, and 19 bases lay in between. CDR3 size: 16 residues. The germline CDR1 and CDR2 sequences are SGHDN and FVKESK.

In the case of this clone: The sample carries other DNA sequences with the same CDR3. This chain links TRBV12-3 or TRBV12-4 with TRBJ1-4; tentative D call: TRBD1 (5 bases). With 1 base removed from V and 8 bases from J, the gap between germline ends came to 5 bases. The CDR3 totals 12 residues. CDR3 region: CASSLGGEKLFF. Here the CDR3 DNA reads TGTGCCAGCAGTTTAGGGGGCGAAAAACTGTTTTTT.

The table lists this clone with a few counts. The chain combines TRBV27 with TRBJ2-7, with D possibly being TRBD1 (5 bases). CDR3 size: 14 residues. From germline, CDR1 is MNHEY and CDR2 SMNVEV (reference sequence). The V gene lost 3 bases and the J gene lost 7 bases, with 16 bases spanning the gap. The CDR3 DNA follows: TGTGCCAGCAGTTTTGGGGCAGGGTTATCTGAGCAGTACTTC. Translated, it gives CASSFGAGLSEQYF.

V usage is TRBV20-1 and J usage is TRBJ1-1, with TRBD1 as a possible D gene (6 bases). This CDR3 comprises 12 residues. With 3 bases removed from V and 11 bases from J, the gap between germline ends came to 16 bases. CDR1 is DFQATT and CDR2 is SNEGSKA in the germline V gene (reference sequence). CDR3 sequence (DNA): TGCAGTGCTAGTAAAAACAGGGACGAGGCTTTCTTT. Protein sequence: CSASKNRDEAFF.

The V gene is TRBV10-3, the J gene TRBJ2-7; D is perhaps TRBD2 (8 bases). CDR3 length: 14 residues. Trimming stripped 10 bases from V and 6 bases from J, with 22 bases between. Looked up from germline, CDR1 is ENHRY and CDR2 is SYGVKD. DNA of the CDR3: TGTGCCAGCACTCCACGGGAGGGGGCGGTCGAGCAGTACGTC. Its translation is CASTPREGAVEQYV.

This rearrangement joins TRBV19 to TRBJ1-1; TRBD1 is a possible D gene (6 bases). Germline CDR1 LNHDA, CDR2 SQIVND (reference sequence). The V end lost 9 bases, the J end lost 1 base, and 15 bases lay between the germline ends. The CDR3 runs 14 residues. The CDR3 loop reads CARTSTGGNTEAFF. CDR3 DNA sequence: TGTGCCAGAACCTCGACAGGAGGGAACACTGAAGCTTTCTTT. Together with reference TRBV19 and TRBJ1-1, the CDR3 gives the full variable domain: DGGITQSPKYLFRKEGQNVTLSCEQNLNHDAMYWYRQDPGQGLRLIYYSQIVNDFQKGDIAEGYSVSREKKESFPLTVTSAQKNPTAFYLCARTSTGGNTEAFFGQGTRLTVV.

This rearrangement joins TRBV29-1 to TRBJ1-2, with 9 bases fitting TRBD1. The germline V gene has CDR1 SQVTM and CDR2 ANQGSEA. V shed 6 bases, J shed 5 bases, and the junction held 7 bases outside the gene matches. The CDR3 runs to 13 residues. DNA for the CDR3: TGCAGCGTCGATGGACAGGGGAGGTATGGCTACACCTTC. Translated: CSVDGQGRYGYTF.

This clone was detected a few times. This chain uses TRBV9 with TRBJ2-1; 7 bases line up with TRBD1. CDR1 SGDLS and CDR2 YYNGEE come from the germline V gene. CDR3 length: 14 amino acids. V trimming: 3 bases; J trimming: 12 bases; junction bases outside the gene matches: 12. This CDR3 is CASSEGQYFDGQFF. In DNA, the CDR3 is TGTGCCAGCAGCGAGGGACAGTATTTTGATGGGCAGTTCTTC.

The V gene is TRBV12-5, the J gene TRBJ2-2; 8 bases map to TRBD2. The CDR3 is 14 residues long. CDR1 is LGHNT and CDR2 is FRNRAP in the germline V gene. V lost 1 base, J lost 6 bases, and 1 base stayed unmatched. Here the CDR3 DNA reads TGTGCTAGTGGTTTGGGGACTAGCCCCGGGGAGCTGTTTTTT. Translation: CASGLGTSPGELFF.

This chain joins TRBV10-1 and TRBJ2-4; 8 bases fit TRBD2. CDR1 and CDR2 (germline): WNHNN, SYGVQD (reference sequence). V lost 3 bases, J lost 6 bases, and 4 bases stayed unmatched. The CDR3 spans 14 residues. Here the CDR3 reads CASSEGLAGNIQYF. CDR3 sequence (DNA): TGCGCCAGCAGTGAAGGACTAGCTGGAAACATTCAGTACTTC.

This CDR3 is CASSLDLSYEQYV. DNA for the CDR3: TGTGCCAGCAGCTTAGACTTATCCTACGAGCAGTACGTC. The chain combines TRBV7-2 with TRBJ2-7; D call uncertain. From germline, CDR1 is SGHTA and CDR2 FQGNSA. The CDR3 spans 13 residues. The V end was cut by 1 base, the J end by 1 base, with 5 bases between.

The gene calls are TRBV5-4 and TRBJ2-2, with D possibly TRBD1 on 6 matching bases. Germline CDR1 is SGHNT and CDR2 is YYREEE (reference sequence). The CDR3 has 16 amino acids. Trimming left V 1 base short and J 0 bases short, with 10 bases between. CDR3 DNA: TGTGCCAGCAGCTTGAACCGGGACACGAACACCGGGGAGCTGTTTTTT. Its protein product is CASSLNRDTNTGELFF.

This chain uses TRBV5-4 with TRBJ1-1; D is unresolved. The CDR3 has 14 amino acids. Trimming left V 0 bases short and J 1 base short, with 7 bases between. Germline values: CDR1 SGHNT, CDR2 YYREEE (reference sequence). This CDR3 reads CASSLEPTNTEAFF. As DNA, the CDR3 is TGTGCCAGCAGCTTGGAGCCTACGAACACTGAAGCTTTCTTT. Drawing the rest from reference TRBV5-4 and TRBJ1-1, the complete variable domain is ETGVTQSPTHLIKTRGQQVTLRCSSQSGHNTVSWYQQALGQGPQFIFQYYREEENGRGNFPPRFSGLQFPNYSSELNVNALELDDSALYLCASSLEPTNTEAFFGQGTRLTVV.

The V and J genes are TRBV29-1 and TRBJ2-3; D may be TRBD2 (5 bases). This CDR3 region has 13 residues. Germline lookup yields CDR1 SQVTM and CDR2 ANQGSEA. Deletions cut 0 bases from V and 1 base from J, with 5 bases between. CDR3 bases: TGCAGCGTTGAAGAACTAGGCACAGATACGCAGTATTTT. It translates to CSVEELGTDTQYF.